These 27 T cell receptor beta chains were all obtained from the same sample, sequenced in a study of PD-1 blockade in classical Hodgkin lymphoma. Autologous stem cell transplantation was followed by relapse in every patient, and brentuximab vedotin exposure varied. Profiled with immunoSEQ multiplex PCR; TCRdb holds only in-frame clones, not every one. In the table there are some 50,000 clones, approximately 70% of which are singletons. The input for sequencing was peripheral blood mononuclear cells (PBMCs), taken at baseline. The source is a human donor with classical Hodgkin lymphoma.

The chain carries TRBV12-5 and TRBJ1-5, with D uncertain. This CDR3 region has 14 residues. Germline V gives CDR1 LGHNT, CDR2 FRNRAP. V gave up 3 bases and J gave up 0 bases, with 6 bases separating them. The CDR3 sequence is CASGFGSSNQPQHF. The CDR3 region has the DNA TGTGCTAGTGGTTTTGGGAGTAGCAATCAGCCCCAGCATTTT.

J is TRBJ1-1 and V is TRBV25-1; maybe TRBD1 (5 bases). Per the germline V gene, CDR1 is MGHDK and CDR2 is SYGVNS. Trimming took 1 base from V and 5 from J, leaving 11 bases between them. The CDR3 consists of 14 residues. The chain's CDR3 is CASSESGGWTEAFF. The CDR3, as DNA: TGTGCCAGCAGTGAATCTGGGGGATGGACTGAAGCTTTCTTT.

In DNA form, the CDR3 reads TGTGCCAGCAGCTCATGGACAGGGGGCCTGGAGACCCAGTACTTC. As protein: CASSSWTGGLETQYF. The chain uses TRBV5-4 and TRBJ2-5; 11 positions agree with TRBD1. The germline V gene encodes CDR1 SGHNT and CDR2 YYREEE (reference sequence). Trimming at V came to 3 bases and at J to 5 bases, leaving 6 bases not matched to a gene. The CDR3 runs 15 residues.

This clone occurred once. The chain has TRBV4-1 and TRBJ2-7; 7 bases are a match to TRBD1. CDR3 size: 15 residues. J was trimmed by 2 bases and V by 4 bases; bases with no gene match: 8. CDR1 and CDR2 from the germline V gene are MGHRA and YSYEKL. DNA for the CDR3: TGCGCCAGCAGCCCCACCGGGACAGAGACCTACGAGCAGTACTTC. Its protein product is CASSPTGTETYEQYF.

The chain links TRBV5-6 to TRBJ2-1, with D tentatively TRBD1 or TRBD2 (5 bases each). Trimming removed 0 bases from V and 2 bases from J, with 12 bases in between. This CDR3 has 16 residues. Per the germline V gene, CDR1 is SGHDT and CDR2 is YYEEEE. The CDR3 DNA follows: TGTGCCAGCAGCTTGGAAGGGACCGATCCCTACAATGAGCAGTTCTTC. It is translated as CASSLEGTDPYNEQFF.

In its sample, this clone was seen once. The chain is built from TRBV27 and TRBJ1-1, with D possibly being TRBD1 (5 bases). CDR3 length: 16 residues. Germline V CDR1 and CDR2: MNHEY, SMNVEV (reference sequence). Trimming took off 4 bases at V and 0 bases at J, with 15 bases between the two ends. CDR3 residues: CASSWGLTGMNTEAFF. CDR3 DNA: TGTGCCAGCAGTTGGGGGTTAACCGGGATGAACACTGAAGCTTTCTTT.

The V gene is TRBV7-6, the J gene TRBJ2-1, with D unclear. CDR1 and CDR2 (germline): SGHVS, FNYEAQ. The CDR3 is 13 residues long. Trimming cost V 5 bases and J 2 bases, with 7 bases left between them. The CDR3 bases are TGTGCCAGCAGCCCCCTAACCTACAATGAGCAGTTCTTC. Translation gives CASSPLTYNEQFF. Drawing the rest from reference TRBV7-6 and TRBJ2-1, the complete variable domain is GAGVSQSPRYKVTKRGQDVALRCDPISGHVSLYWYRQALGQGPEFLTYFNYEAQQDKSGLPNDRFSAERPEGSISTLTIQRTEQRDSAMYRCASSPLTYNEQFFGPGTRLTVL.

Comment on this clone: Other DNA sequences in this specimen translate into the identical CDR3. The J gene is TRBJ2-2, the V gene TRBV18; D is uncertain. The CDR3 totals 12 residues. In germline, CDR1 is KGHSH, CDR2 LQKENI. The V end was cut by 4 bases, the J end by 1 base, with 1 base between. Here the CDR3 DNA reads TGTGCCAGCTCACGGAACACCGGGGAGCTGTTTTTT. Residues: CASSRNTGELFF. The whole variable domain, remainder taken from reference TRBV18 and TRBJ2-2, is NAGVMQNPRHLVRRRGQEARLRCSPMKGHSHVYWYRQLPEEGLKFMVYLQKENIIDESGMPKERFSAEFPKEGPSILRIQQVVRGDSAAYFCASSRNTGELFFGEGSRLTVL.

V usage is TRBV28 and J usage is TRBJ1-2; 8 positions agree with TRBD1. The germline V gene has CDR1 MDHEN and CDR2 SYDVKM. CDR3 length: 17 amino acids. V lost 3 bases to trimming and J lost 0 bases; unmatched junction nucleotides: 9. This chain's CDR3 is CASSFSPGGQTNYGYTF. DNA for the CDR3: TGTGCCAGCAGTTTTAGTCCAGGGGGCCAAACTAACTATGGCTACACCTTC.

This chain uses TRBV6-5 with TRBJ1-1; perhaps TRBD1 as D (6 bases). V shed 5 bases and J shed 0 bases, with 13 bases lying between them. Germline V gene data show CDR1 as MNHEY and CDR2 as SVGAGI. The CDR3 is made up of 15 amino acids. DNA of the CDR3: TGTGCCAGCAGTAAATCGGGGGGCATGAACACTGAAGCTTTCTTT. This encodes CASSKSGGMNTEAFF.

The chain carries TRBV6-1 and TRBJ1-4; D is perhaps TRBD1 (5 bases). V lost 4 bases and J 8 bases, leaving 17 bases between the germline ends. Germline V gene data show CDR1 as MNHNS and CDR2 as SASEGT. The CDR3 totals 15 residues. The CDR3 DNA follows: TGTGCCAGCAGTGGGAATGTGGGGCTGGGCGAAAAACTGTTTTTT. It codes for CASSGNVGLGEKLFF.

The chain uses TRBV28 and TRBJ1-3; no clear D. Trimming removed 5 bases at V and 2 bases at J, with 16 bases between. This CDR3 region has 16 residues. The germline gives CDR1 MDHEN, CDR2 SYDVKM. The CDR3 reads CASSLLGGSPGNTIYF. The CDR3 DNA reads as TGTGCCAGCAGTCTCCTAGGAGGGTCCCCTGGAAACACCATATATTTT.

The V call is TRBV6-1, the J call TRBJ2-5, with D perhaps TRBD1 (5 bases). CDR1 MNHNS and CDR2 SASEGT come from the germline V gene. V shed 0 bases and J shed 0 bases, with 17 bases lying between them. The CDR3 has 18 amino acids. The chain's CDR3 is CASSEARWEQGDQETQYF. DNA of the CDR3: TGTGCCAGCAGTGAAGCCAGGTGGGAACAAGGGGACCAAGAGACCCAGTACTTC.

CDR3 nucleotide sequence: TGCAGCGTTGACCAGGGAACTAACACTGAAGCTTTCTTT. The encoded protein is CSVDQGTNTEAFF. The chain combines TRBV29-1 with TRBJ1-1; maybe TRBD1 (5 bases). Germline V gene sequence: CDR1 SQVTM, CDR2 ANQGSEA. CDR3 length: 13 residues. V lost 3 bases and J lost 2, with 10 bases in between.

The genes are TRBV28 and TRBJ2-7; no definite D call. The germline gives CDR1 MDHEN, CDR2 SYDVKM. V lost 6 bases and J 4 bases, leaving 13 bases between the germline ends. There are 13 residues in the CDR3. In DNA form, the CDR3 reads TGTGCCAGCAGCCCCCCCCCTCTATACGAGCAGTACTTC. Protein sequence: CASSPPPLYEQYF.

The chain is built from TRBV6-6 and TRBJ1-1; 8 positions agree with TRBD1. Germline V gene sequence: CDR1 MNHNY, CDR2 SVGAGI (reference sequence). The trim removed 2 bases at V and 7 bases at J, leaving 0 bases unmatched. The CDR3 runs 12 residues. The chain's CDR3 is CASSYGQGEAFF. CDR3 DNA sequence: TGTGCCAGCAGTTACGGACAGGGTGAAGCTTTCTTT.

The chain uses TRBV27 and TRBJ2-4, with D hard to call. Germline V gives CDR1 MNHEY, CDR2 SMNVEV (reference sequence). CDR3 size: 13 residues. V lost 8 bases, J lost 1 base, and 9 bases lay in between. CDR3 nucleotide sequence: TGTGCCAGCCGTATGACGGCCAAAAACATTCAGTACTTC. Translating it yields CASRMTAKNIQYF.

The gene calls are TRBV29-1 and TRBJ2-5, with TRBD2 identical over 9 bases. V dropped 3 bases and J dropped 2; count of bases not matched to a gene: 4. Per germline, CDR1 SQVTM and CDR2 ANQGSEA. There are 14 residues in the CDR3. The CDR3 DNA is TGCAGCGTTGAGTTCCTAGCGGGGCAAGAGACCCAGTACTTC. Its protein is CSVEFLAGQETQYF.

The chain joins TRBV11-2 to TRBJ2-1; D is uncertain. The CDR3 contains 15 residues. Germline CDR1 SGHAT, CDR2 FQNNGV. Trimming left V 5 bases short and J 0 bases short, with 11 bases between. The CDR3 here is CASSPAATSYNEQFF. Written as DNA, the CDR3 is TGTGCCAGCAGCCCCGCCGCGACCTCCTACAATGAGCAGTTCTTC.

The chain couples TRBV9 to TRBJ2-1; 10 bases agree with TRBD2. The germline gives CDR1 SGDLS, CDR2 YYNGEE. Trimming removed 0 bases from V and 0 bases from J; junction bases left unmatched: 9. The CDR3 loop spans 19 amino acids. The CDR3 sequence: CASSVDWGAGGLSYNEQFF. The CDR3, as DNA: TGTGCCAGCAGCGTAGATTGGGGAGCGGGAGGGCTCTCCTACAATGAGCAGTTCTTC.

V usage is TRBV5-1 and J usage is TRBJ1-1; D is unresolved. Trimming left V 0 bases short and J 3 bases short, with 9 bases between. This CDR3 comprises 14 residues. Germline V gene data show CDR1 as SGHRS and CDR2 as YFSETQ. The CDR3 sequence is CASSLGSVDTEAFF. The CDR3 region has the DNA TGCGCCAGCAGCTTGGGTAGTGTGGACACTGAAGCTTTCTTT.

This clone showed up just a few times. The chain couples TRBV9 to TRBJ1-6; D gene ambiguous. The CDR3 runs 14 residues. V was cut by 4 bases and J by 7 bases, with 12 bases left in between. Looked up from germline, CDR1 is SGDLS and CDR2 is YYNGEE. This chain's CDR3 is CASSQALGNSPLHF. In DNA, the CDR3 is TGTGCCAGCAGCCAAGCCCTAGGGAATTCACCCCTCCACTTT.

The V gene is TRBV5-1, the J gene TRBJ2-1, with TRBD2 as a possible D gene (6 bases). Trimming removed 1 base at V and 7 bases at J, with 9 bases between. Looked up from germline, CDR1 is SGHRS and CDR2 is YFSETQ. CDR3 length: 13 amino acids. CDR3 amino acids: CASSLLGGNEQFF. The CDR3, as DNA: TGCGCCAGCAGCTTGCTGGGGGGTAATGAGCAGTTCTTC.

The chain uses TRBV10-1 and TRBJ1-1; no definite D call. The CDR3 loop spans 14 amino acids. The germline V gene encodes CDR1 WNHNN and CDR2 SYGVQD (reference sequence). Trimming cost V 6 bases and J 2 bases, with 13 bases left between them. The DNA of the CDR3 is TGCGCCAGCAGGAGGAACGCCGATAACACTGAAGCTTTCTTT. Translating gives CASRRNADNTEAFF.

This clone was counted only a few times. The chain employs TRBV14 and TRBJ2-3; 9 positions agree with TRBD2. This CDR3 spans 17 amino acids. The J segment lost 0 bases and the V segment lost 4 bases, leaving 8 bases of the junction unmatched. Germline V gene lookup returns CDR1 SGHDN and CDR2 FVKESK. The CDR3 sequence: CASSRASGVSSTDTQYF. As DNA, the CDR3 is TGTGCCAGCAGCCGGGCTAGCGGGGTTTCTAGCACAGATACGCAGTATTTT.

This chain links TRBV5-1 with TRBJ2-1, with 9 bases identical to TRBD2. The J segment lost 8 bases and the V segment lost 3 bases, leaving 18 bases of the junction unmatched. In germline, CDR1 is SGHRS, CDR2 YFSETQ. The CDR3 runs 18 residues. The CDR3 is CASSWRFPRREGMDEQFF. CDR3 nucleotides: TGCGCCAGCAGCTGGCGTTTCCCACGGCGGGAGGGCATGGATGAGCAGTTCTTC. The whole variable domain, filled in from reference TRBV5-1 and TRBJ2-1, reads KAGVTQTPRYLIKTRGQQVTLSCSPISGHRSVSWYQQTPGQGLQFLFEYFSETQRNKGNFPGRFSGRQFSNSRSEMNVSTLELGDSALYLCASSWRFPRREGMDEQFFGPGTRLTVL.

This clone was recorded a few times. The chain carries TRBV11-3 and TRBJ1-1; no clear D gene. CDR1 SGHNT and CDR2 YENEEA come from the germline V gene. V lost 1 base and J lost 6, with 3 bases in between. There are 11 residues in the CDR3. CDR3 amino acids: CASSLGAEAFF. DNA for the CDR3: TGTGCCAGCAGCTTAGGGGCTGAAGCTTTCTTT.